This T cell receptor (beta chain) was found in a study of cytomegalovirus exposure and HLA in healthy donors. Findings and caveats of the study: Researchers catalogued approximately 170 TCR beta chains as cytomegalovirus-associated.

As to this clone: Its target is not known. A read error may produce the germline difference seen at one junction end.

The CDR3 sequence is 14 residues long. CDR1 SEHNR and CDR2 FQNEAQ come from the germline V gene (reference sequence). Amplification used 60 Vbeta primers and 13 Jbeta primers. Clones were sequenced by immunoSEQ multiplex PCR, and TCRdb holds only the in-frame ones, with some missing. The sample has a few hundred thousand clones, around 66% seen once. Material: PBMCs. The TCR originated in a female donor in good health and CMV-seronegative. The V gene is TRBV7-9, the J gene TRBJ2-7; 8 bases agree with TRBD1. The CDR3 loop reads CSSSLFQGAGEQYF. The CDR3, as DNA: TGTTCCAGCAGCTTATTCCAGGGGGCAGGGGAGCAGTACTTC.